These T cell receptor beta chains were read from a single sample in a study of CD8+ T cells in alopecia areata. Sequenced by immunoSEQ multiplex PCR; TCRdb stores in-frame clones only, minus some. The repertoire holds around 98,000 clones, with over 40% as singletons. The sample was CD4+ T cells sorted from blood. These receptors all stem from a human donor with alopecia areata. Each CDR3 is given with its conserved first and last residue. The D gene is left open where the match is weak. Only part of the rows carry a size: once, few, many, or a class if the clone is expanded.

size | D | J | V | CDR3 | DNA
. | TRBD1 | TRBJ1-5 | TRBV7-2 | CASSLRGQGGNQPQHF | TGTGCCAGCAGCCTCCGAGGACAGGGCGGCAATCAGCCCCAGCATTTT
. | . | TRBJ1-1 | TRBV2 | CASSDLILDTEAFF | TGTGCCAGCAGTGATTTAATCCTGGACACTGAAGCTTTCTTT
. | . | TRBJ2-2 | TRBV7-2 | CASSLNRVMNTGELFF | TGTGCCAGCAGCTTGAACAGGGTAATGAACACCGGGGAGCTGTTTTTT
. | . | TRBJ2-3 | TRBV11-3 | CASSLRRGADTQYF | TGTGCCAGCAGCTTACGGAGGGGAGCAGATACGCAGTATTTT
. | . | TRBJ2-1 | TRBV29-1 | CSVRVNEQFF | TGCAGCGTAAGGGTTAATGAGCAGTTCTTC
. | . | TRBJ2-5 | TRBV29-1 | CSVVRAETQYF | TGCAGCGTTGTGCGGGCAGAGACCCAGTACTTC
. | TRBD1 | TRBJ1-2 | TRBV29-1 | CSVENPPRGQGGYTF | TGCAGCGTTGAAAATCCGCCAAGGGGGCAGGGAGGCTACACCTTC
. | TRBD1 | TRBJ1-2 | TRBV7-2 | CASRTRQGGNYGYTF | TGTGCCAGCAGAACCAGACAGGGAGGGAACTATGGCTACACCTTC
. | . | TRBJ2-1 | TRBV30 | CAWRRTGRYNEQFF | TGTGCCTGGAGGAGAACGGGCCGTTACAATGAGCAGTTCTTC
few | . | TRBJ2-7 | TRBV30 | CAWSVTGAYEQYF | TGTGCCTGGAGTGTTACGGGAGCCTACGAGCAGTACTTC
few | . | TRBJ2-2 | TRBV5-6 | CASSASGLVSGELFF | TGTGCCAGCAGCGCAAGCGGCCTGGTTAGCGGGGAGCTGTTTTTT
. | . | TRBJ2-1 | TRBV5-1 | CASSFTGSSYNEQFF | TGCGCCAGCAGCTTTACCGGGAGCTCCTACAATGAGCAGTTCTTC
. | . | TRBJ2-5 | TRBV5-4 | CASSLRAMGVGTQYF | TGTGCCAGCAGCTTGAGGGCTATGGGCGTAGGGACCCAGTACTTC
. | TRBD1 | TRBJ2-3 | TRBV29-1 | CSERGRGDTQYF | TGCAGCGAGAGGGGGCGCGGAGATACGCAGTATTTT
. | . | TRBJ2-2 | TRBV5-1 | CASNVGFTGELFF | TGCGCCAGCAACGTGGGGTTTACCGGGGAGCTGTTTTTT
. | TRBD2 | TRBJ2-5 | TRBV30 | CAWSRLLADKETQYF | TGTGCCTGGAGTAGACTACTAGCGGACAAAGAGACCCAGTACTTC
few | . | TRBJ1-4 | TRBV28 | CASSRRPNEKLFF | TGTGCCAGCAGCCGCCGACCAAATGAAAAACTGTTTTTT